This TCR beta chain was identified in a study of T cell responses to AZD1222 COVID-19 vaccine. Findings and limits, study-wide: Among vaccine-associated CD4 TCRs, coverage spanned spike, with dominance at 160-218 and 743-854. None of the repertoires were sampled until the peak T cell response had passed.

This CDR3 spans 12 amino acids. Between the trimmed V and J ends, which lost 3 bases and 2 bases, there was a span of 7 bases. Germline lookup yields CDR1 DFQATT and CDR2 SNEGSKA (reference sequence). Comment on this clone: What it binds is unknown.

Data came from immunoSEQ multiplex PCR; TCRdb stores just in-frame clones and leaves some out. Of about 150,000 clones listed, 88% are singletons. This receptor was taken from an adult who received the MenACWY meningococcal vaccine as a control. The source was peripheral blood, collected 28 days after the second dose of the MenACWY control vaccine. This chain uses TRBV20-1 with TRBJ1-2; D might be TRBD1 (5 bases). CDR3 sequence: CSASWGNYGYTF. CDR3 nucleotide sequence: TGCAGTGCTAGTTGGGGGAACTATGGCTACACCTTC.